This is a list of T cell receptor beta chains from one sample in a study of blood T cell repertoires in COVID-19. Sequenced by immunoSEQ multiplex PCR; TCRdb stores in-frame clones only, minus some. The table has about 300,000 clones, around 90% seen once. The sample consisted of peripheral blood. These receptors came from a man between 18 and 29 years old who had recovered from COVID-19. CDR3s leave out the opening cysteine and the closing phenylalanine or tryptophan.

>TRBJ2-2|TRBV4-2
ASSQVPGGSGELF
>TRBJ1-1|TRBV29-1
SVVDRGTEAF
>TRBJ2-1|TRBV11-3
ASSLGLADYNEQF
>TRBJ1-2|TRBV30
AWSLGTGPADT
>TRBJ2-3|TRBV3-1/TRBV3-2
ASSQIKDTQY
>TRBJ1-4|TRBV7-9
ASSRLGAGDEKLF
>TRBJ2-7|TRBV20-1
SARLQSEQY
>TRBJ2-7|TRBV7-9
ASSGLGAGAYEQY
>TRBJ2-1|TRBV27
ASRPRAVERGYNEQF
>TRBJ2-7|TRBV5-5
ASSFQGVRLAYEQY
>TRBJ1-5|TRBV5-6
ASSLWADNNQPQH
>TRBJ2-7|TRBV2
ASSDSQGIDEQY
>TRBJ2-7|TRBV9
ASSVSTGGYEQY
>TRBJ1-1|TRBV29-1
SVVSGLFVF
>TRBJ2-2|TRBV19
ASRAGGELF
>TRBJ2-7|TRBV5-4
ASSLETSGGRYEQY
>TRBJ2-7|TRBV5-6
ASSLQQGDEQY
>TRBJ1-1|TRBV7-3
ASSLFRETEAF
>TRBJ2-7|TRBV6-1
ASSEADREAGEQY
>TRBJ1-1|TRBV5-6
ASVPNEGDTEAF
>TRBJ1-5|TRBV7-2
ASSLVGDQPQH
>TRBJ1-1|TRBV18
ASSNPPREGGTEAF
>TRBJ2-1|TRBV6-5
ASSPGTSRYNEQF
>TRBJ1-1|TRBV7-9
ASSADNSPKAF
>TRBJ1-5|TRBV6-6
ASSFKGVNQPQH
>TRBJ1-6|TRBV7-9
ASSLQGALNSPLH
>TRBJ2-7|TRBV5-5
ASSYAVYGYEQY
>TRBJ1-2|TRBV12-5
ASGLGGMMGPLTIDYGYT
>TRBJ1-2|TRBV7-9
ASRRQGSTYYGYT
>TRBJ2-3|TRBV6-5
ASRPLSTDTQY
>TRBJ2-5|TRBV5-1
ASSLGTGVKTQY
>TRBJ1-1|TRBV18
ASSPFSGENTEAF
>TRBJ1-5|TRBV5-4
ASRGRTTRVQPQH
>TRBJ1-3|TRBV6-5
ASSYSGQAHGNTIY
>TRBJ1-6|TRBV28
ASNLGTGRSPLH
>TRBJ1-1|TRBV11-2
ASSTQGAVEAF
>TRBJ1-1|TRBV2
ASSEVSGAEAF
>TRBJ1-2|TRBV27
ASSLFWGANYGYT
>TRBJ1-2|TRBV6-5
ASTSGGVNYGYT
>TRBJ2-6|TRBV2
ASRASGLSGANVLT
>TRBJ2-2|TRBV5-1
ASRLSVGELF
>TRBJ1-1|TRBV18
ASSPREGQGAEAF
>TRBJ1-1|TRBV2
ASGRTENTEAF
>TRBJ1-3|TRBV5-4
ASRASGQSGNTIY
>TRBJ2-7|TRBV7-9
ASSLAPGGAYEQY
>TRBJ1-1|TRBV2
ASSVVAGSAEAF
>TRBJ1-2|TRBV27
ASSSLTDIGDYGYT
>TRBJ2-3|TRBV12-3/TRBV12-4
ASTKGLAAQY
>TRBJ2-1|TRBV4-1
ASSHPGNEQF
>TRBJ1-2|TRBV29-1
SVEGTAIHGYT
>TRBJ1-6|TRBV5-1
ASSLEGEGYNSPLH
>TRBJ2-1|TRBV19
ASSIGRAGFDNEQF
>TRBJ2-1|TRBV2
ASSSDRGIPPYNEQF
>TRBJ1-5|TRBV5-8
ASSPSPNSNQPQH
>TRBJ1-5|TRBV5-6
ASSRGGNQPQH
>TRBJ1-5|TRBV5-1
ASSLGTGEGNQPQH
>TRBJ2-5|TRBV11-2
ASSPRLAGGPYQETQY
>TRBJ2-7|TRBV15
ATSPTGPYEQY
>TRBJ2-1|TRBV28
ASSLLPGKNEQF